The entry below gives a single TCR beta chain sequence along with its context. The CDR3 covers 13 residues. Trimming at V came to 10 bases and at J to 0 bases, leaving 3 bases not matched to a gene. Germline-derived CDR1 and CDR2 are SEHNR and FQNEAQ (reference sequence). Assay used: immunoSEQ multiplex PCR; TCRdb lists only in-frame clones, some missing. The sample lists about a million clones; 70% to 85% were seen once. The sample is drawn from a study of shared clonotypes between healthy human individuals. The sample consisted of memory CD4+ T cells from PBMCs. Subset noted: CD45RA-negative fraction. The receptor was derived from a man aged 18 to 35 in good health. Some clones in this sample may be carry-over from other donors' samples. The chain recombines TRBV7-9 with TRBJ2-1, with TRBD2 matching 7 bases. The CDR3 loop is CATLAASYNEQFF. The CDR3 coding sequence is TGTGCCACCCTAGCGGCCTCCTACAATGAGCAGTTCTTC.